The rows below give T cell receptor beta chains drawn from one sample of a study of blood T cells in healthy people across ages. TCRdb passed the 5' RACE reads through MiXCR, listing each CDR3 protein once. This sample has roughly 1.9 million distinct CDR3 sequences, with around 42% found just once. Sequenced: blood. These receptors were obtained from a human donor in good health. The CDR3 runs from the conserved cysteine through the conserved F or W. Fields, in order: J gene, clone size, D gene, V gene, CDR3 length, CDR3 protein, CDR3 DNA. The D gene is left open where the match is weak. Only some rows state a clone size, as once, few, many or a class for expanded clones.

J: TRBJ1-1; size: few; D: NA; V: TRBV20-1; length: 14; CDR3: CSARKQGLQKEAFF; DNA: TGCAGTGCTAGGAAACAGGGCCTCCAGAAGGAAGCTTTCTTT
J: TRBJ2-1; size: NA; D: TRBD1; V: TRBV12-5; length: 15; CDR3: CASGQPGQGYNEQFF; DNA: TGTGCTAGTGGTCAACCGGGACAGGGGTACAATGAGCAGTTCTTC
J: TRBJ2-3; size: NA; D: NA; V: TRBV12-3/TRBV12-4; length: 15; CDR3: CASTSSGVSTDAQYF; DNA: TGTGCCAGCACCTCTTCTGGGGTGTCCACAGATGCGCAGTATTTT
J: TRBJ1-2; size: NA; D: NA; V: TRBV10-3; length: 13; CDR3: CAISEGQPYGYTF; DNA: TGTGCCATCAGTGAGGGACAGCCATATGGCTACACCTTC
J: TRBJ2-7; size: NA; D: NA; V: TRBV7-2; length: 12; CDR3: CASSSEQGWQYF; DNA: TGTGCCAGCAGTTCTGAACAGGGTTGGCAGTACTTC
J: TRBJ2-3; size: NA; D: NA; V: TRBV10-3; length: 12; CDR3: CASSESQDTQYF; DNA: TGTGCCAGCAGTGAGTCTCAAGATACGCAGTATTTT
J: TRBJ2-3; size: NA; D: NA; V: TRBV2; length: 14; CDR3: CASPRDQSTDTQYF; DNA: TGTGCCAGCCCCCGGGACCAAAGCACAGATACGCAGTATTTT
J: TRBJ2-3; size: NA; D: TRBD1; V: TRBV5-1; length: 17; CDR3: CASSYQDRRRSTDTQYF; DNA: TGCGCCAGCAGCTACCAGGACAGGCGCCGTAGCACAGATACGCAGTATTTT
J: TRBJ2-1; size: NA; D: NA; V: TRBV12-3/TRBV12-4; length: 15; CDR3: CASSLQGGGRNEQFF; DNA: TGTGCCAGCAGTCTCCAGGGCGGGGGCCGCAATGAGCAGTTCTTC
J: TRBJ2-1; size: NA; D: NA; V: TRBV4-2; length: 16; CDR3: CASSRDRPLAYNEQFF; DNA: TGTGCCAGCAGCCGGGACCGACCCTTGGCCTACAATGAGCAGTTCTTC
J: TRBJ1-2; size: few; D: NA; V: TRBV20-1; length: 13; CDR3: CSATTAVSMGYTF; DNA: TGCAGTGCTACAACTGCGGTCTCTATGGGCTACACCTTC
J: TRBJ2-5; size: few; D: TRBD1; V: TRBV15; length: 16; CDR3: CATSRDPGTVKETQYF; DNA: TGTGCCACCAGCAGAGATCCCGGGACAGTAAAAGAGACCCAGTACTTC
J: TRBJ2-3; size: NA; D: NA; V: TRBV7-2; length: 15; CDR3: CASSLDPVHTDTQYF; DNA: TGTGCCAGCAGCTTAGATCCGGTTCACACAGATACGCAGTATTTT
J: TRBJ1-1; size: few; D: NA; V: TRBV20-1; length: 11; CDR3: CSAETDTEAFF; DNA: TGCAGTGCTGAGACAGACACTGAAGCTTTCTTT
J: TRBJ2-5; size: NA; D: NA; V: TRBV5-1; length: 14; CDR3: CASSWRQDQETQYF; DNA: TGCGCCAGCAGCTGGAGGCAGGACCAAGAGACCCAGTACTTC
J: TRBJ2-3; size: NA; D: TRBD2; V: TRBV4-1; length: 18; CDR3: CASSHTGLADLSTDTQYF; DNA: TGCGCCAGCAGCCACACGGGACTAGCGGATCTTAGCACAGATACGCAGTATTTT
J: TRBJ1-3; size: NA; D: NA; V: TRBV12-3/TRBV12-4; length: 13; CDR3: CASSLDQFRTIYF; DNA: TGTGCCAGCAGTTTAGACCAATTTAGGACCATATATTTT
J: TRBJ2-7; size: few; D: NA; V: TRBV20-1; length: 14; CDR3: CSARESRVSHEQYF; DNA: TGCAGTGCTAGAGAATCCAGGGTAAGCCACGAGCAGTACTTC
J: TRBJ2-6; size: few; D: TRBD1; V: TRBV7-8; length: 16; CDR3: CASTPRGITGANILTF; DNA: TGTGCCAGCACCCCCAGGGGGATAACTGGGGCCAACATCCTGACTTTC
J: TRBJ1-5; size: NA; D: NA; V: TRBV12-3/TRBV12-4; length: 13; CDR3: CASVPAEDQPQHF; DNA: TGTGCCAGCGTCCCGGCGGAGGATCAGCCCCAGCATTTT
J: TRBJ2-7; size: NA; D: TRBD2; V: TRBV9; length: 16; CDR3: CASSEGSLAGSYEQYF; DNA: TGTGCCAGCAGCGAGGGTAGTCTAGCGGGGTCCTACGAGCAGTACTTC
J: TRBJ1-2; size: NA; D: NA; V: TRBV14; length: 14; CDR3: CAGSQDRGPGWHTF; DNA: TGTGCCGGCAGCCAAGATCGGGGTCCGGGGTGGCACACCTTC
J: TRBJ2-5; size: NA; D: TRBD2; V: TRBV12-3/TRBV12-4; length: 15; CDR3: CASSLSSGGVETQYF; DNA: TGTGCCAGCAGTTTAAGTAGCGGGGGTGTAGAGACCCAGTACTTC
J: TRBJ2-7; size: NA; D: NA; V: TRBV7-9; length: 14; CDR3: CASSFQGESYEQYF; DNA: TGTGCCAGCAGCTTCCAGGGAGAATCCTACGAGCAGTACTTC
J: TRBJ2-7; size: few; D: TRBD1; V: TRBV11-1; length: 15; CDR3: CASSSRDRENYEQYF; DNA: TGTGCCAGCAGCTCCCGGGACAGAGAAAACTACGAGCAGTACTTC
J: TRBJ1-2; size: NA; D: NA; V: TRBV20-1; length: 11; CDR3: CSASKGYGYTF; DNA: TGCAGTGCTAGTAAGGGTTATGGCTACACCTTC
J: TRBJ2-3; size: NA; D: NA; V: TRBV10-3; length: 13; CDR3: CAISEQVEDTQYF; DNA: TGTGCCATCAGTGAGCAGGTGGAAGATACGCAGTATTTT
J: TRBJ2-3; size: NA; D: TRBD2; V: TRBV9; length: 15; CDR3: CASSVETSGADTQYF; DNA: TGTGCCAGCAGCGTAGAAACTAGCGGGGCCGATACGCAGTATTTT
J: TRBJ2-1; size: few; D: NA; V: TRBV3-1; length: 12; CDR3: CASSLNIREQFF; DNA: TGTGCCAGCAGCCTCAACATTCGGGAGCAGTTCTTC
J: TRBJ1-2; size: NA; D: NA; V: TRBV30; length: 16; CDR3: CAWVRGYSFTNYGYTF; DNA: TGTGCCTGGGTTCGTGGATATTCATTTACTAACTATGGCTACACCTTC
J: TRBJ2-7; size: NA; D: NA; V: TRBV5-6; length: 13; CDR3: CASSLYSAYEQYF; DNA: TGTGCCAGCAGCTTGTACAGCGCCTACGAGCAGTACTTC
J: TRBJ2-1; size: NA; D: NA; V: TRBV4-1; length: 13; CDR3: CASSQLGFDEQFF; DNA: TGCGCCAGCAGCCAACTAGGGTTCGATGAGCAGTTCTTC
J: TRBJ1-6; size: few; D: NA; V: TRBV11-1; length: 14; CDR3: CASSLGARTSPLHF; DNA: TGTGCCAGCAGCTTAGGTGCGAGGACTTCACCCCTCCACTTT
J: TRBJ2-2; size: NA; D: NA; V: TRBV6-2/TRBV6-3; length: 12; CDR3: CASNRGPGELFF; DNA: TGTGCCAGCAATCGGGGCCCCGGGGAGCTGTTTTTT
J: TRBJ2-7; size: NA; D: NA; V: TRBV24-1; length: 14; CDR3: CATSDSTASYEQYF; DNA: TGTGCCACCAGTGATTCTACAGCCTCCTACGAGCAGTACTTC
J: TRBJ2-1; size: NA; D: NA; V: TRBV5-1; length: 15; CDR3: CASSLAVVTNNEQFF; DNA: TGCGCCAGCAGCTTGGCGGTGGTCACAAACAATGAGCAGTTCTTC
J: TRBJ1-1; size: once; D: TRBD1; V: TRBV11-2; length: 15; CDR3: CASSLRPTGGDEAFF; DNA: TGTGCCAGCAGCTTAAGGCCCACAGGGGGGGATGAAGCTTTCTTT
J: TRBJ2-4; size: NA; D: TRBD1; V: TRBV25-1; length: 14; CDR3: CAGPKTGVKNIQYF; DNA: TGTGCCGGCCCAAAAACAGGGGTCAAAAACATTCAGTACTTC
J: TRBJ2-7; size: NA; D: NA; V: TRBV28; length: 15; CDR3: CASSLGQDGGSEQYF; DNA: TGTGCCAGCAGTTTGGGGCAGGACGGTGGCAGCGAGCAGTACTTC
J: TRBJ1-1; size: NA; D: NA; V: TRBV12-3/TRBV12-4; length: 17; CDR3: CASSLGGGVQVIGSAFF; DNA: TGTGCCAGCAGTTTAGGTGGGGGCGTACAAGTAATCGGTTCGGCTTTCTTT
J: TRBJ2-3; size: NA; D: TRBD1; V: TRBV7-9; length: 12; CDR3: CASSSTGGNQYF; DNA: TGTGCCAGCAGCTCGACAGGGGGCAATCAGTATTTT